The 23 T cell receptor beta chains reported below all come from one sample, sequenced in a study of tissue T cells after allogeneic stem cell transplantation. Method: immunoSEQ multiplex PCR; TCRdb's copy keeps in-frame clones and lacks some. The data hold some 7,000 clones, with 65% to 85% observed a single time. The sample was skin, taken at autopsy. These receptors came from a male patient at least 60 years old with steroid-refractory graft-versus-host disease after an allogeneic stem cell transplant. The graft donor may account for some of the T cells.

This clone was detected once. This chain's CDR3 is CASSQGDSRDYGYTF. The CDR3, as DNA: TGTGCCAGCAGCCAGGGGGACAGTAGGGACTATGGCTACACCTTC. The V gene is TRBV3-1 (or the pseudogene TRBV3-2), the J gene TRBJ1-2; 7 bases map to TRBD1. Germline V gene sequence: CDR1 LGHDT, CDR2 YNNKEL (reference sequence). The CDR3 has 15 residues. The ends lost 3 bases at V and 3 bases at J; junction bases unmatched: 7.

The CDR3 loop is CASSVEGATGELFF. Written as DNA, the CDR3 is TGTGCCAGCAGCGTAGAAGGGGCGACCGGGGAGCTGTTTTTT. The V gene is TRBV9, the J gene TRBJ2-2; perhaps TRBD1 as D (5 bases). In germline, CDR1 is SGDLS, CDR2 YYNGEE. V was shortened by 0 bases and J by 5 bases, with 8 bases between the two germline ends. The CDR3 covers 14 residues.

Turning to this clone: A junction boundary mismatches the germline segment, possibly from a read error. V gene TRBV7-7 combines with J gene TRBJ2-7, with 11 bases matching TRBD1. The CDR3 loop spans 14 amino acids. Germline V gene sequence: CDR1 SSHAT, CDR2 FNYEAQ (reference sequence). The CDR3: CASSPGTGGNEQYF. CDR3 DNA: TGTGCTAGCAGCCCCGGGACAGGGGGAAACGAGCAGTACTTC.

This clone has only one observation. The CDR3 DNA is TGTGCCAGCAGCCCCCGACCCAGCGCGGCTTTCTTT. Translated, it gives CASSPRPSAAFF. The rearrangement links TRBV7-2 to TRBJ1-1; D call uncertain. V was clipped by 5 bases and J by 11 bases, with 15 bases between them. The germline V gene encodes CDR1 SGHTA and CDR2 FQGNSA. This CDR3 has 12 amino acids.

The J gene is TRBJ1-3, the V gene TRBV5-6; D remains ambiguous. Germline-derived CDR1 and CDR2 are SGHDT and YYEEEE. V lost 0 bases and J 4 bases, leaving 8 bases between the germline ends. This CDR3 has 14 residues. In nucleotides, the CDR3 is TGTGCCAGCAGCTTGGGCTGGGCAGGAAACACCATATATTTT. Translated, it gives CASSLGWAGNTIYF. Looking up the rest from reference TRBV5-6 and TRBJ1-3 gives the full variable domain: DAGVTQSPTHLIKTRGQQVTLRCSPKSGHDTVSWYQQALGQGPQFIFQYYEEEERQRGNFPDRFSGHQFPNYSSELNVNALLLGDSALYLCASSLGWAGNTIYFGEGSWLTVV.

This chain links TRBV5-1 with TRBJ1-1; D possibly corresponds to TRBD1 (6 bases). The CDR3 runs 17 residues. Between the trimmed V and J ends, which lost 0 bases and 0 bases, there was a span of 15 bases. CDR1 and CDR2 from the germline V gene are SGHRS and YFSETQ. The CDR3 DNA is TGCGCCAGCAGCTTGGAGGCAGGGGCAATTTTGAACACTGAAGCTTTCTTT. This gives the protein CASSLEAGAILNTEAFF.

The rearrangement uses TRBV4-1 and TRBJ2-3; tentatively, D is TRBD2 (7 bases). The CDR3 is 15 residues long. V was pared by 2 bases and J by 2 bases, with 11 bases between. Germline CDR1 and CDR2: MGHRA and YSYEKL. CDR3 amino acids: CASSQTGGYTDTQYF. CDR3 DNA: TGCGCCAGCAGCCAAACGGGGGGCTACACAGATACGCAGTATTTT.

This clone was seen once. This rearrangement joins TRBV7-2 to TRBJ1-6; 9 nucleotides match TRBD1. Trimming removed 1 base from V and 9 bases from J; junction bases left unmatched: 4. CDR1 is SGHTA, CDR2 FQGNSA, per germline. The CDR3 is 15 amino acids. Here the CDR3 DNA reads TGTGCCAGCAGCTTAGACGGGGACAGGGTTTCACCCCTCCACTTT. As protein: CASSLDGDRVSPLHF.

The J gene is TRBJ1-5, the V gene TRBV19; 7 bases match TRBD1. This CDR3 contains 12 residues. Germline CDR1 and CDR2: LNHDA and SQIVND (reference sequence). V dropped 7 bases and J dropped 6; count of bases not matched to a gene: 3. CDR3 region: CASKQGPQPQHF. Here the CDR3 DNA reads TGTGCCAGTAAACAGGGGCCTCAGCCCCAGCATTTT.

The CDR3 reads CASSLATGRQNEQFF. CDR3 sequence (DNA): TGCGCCAGCAGCTTGGCCACAGGGCGACAGAATGAGCAGTTCTTC. This rearrangement joins TRBV5-1 to TRBJ2-1; possibly TRBD1 for D (6 bases). Germline CDR1 reads SGHRS; CDR2 reads YFSETQ. Trimming cost V 0 bases and J 7 bases, with 14 bases left between them. This CDR3 region has 15 residues.

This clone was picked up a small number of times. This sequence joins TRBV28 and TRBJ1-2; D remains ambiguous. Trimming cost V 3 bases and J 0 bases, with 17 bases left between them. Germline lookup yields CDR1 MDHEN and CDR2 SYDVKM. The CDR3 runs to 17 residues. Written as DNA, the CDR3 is TGTGCCAGCAGTTTCGGACGGCTATTTCAAGCTAACTATGGCTACACCTTC. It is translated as CASSFGRLFQANYGYTF.

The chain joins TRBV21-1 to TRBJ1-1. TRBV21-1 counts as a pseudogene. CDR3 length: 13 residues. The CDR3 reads CASSRGYGDEAFF. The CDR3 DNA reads TGTGCCAGCAGCCGGGGGTATGGCGATGAAGCTTTCTTT.

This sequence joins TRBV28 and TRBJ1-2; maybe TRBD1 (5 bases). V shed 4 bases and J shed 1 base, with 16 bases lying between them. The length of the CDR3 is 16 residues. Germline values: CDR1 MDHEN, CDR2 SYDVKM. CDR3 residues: CASSSAGADLNYGYTF. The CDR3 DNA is TGTGCCAGCAGTTCAGCCGGGGCCGACCTTAACTATGGCTACACCTTC.

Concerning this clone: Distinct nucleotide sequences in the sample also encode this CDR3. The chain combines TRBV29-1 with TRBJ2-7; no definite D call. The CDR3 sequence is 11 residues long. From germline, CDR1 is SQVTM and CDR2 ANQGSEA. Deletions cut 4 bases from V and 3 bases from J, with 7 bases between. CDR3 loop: CSVGGFYEQYF. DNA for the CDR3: TGCAGCGTTGGTGGGTTCTACGAGCAGTACTTC.

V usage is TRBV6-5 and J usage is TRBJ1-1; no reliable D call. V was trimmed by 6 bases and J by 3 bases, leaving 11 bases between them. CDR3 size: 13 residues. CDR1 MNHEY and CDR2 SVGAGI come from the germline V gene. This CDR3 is CASRLSTDTEAFF. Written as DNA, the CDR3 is TGTGCCAGCAGACTCTCCACAGACACTGAAGCTTTCTTT.

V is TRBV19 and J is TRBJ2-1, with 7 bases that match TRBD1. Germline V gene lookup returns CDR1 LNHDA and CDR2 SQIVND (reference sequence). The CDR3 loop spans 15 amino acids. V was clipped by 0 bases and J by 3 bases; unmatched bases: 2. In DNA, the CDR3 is TGTGCCAGTAGTATAGATGGGACAGTCTACAATGAGCAGTTCTTC. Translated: CASSIDGTVYNEQFF.

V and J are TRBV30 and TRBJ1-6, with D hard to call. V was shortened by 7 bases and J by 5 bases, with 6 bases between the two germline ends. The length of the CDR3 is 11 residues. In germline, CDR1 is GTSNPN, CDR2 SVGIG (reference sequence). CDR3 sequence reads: CAYSDNSPLHF. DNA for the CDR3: TGTGCCTACAGCGATAATTCACCCCTCCACTTT.

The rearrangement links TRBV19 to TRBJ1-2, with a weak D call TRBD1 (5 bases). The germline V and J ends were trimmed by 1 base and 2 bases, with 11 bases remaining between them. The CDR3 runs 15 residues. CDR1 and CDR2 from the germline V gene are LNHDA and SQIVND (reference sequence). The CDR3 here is CASSIVGGDNYGYTF. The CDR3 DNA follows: TGTGCCAGTAGTATAGTAGGAGGGGACAACTATGGCTACACCTTC.

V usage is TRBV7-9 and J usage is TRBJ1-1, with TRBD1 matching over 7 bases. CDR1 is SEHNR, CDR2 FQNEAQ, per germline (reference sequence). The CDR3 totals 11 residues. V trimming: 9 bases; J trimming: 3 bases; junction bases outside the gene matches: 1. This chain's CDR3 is CASQGDTEAFF. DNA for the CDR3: TGTGCCAGTCAGGGGGACACTGAAGCTTTCTTT.

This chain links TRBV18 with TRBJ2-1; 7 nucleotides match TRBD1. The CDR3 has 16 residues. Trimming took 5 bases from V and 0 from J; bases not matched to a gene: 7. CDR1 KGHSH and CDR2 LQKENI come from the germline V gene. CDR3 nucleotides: TGTGCCAGCTCAACCACAGGGGTCAACTCCTACAATGAGCAGTTCTTC. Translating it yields CASSTTGVNSYNEQFF.

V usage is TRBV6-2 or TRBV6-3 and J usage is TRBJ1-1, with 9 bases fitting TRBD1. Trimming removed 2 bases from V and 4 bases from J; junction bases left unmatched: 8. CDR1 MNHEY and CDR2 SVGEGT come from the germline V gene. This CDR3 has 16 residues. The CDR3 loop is CASSYEQGARGTEAFF. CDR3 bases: TGTGCCAGCAGTTACGAACAGGGGGCGCGGGGCACTGAAGCTTTCTTT.

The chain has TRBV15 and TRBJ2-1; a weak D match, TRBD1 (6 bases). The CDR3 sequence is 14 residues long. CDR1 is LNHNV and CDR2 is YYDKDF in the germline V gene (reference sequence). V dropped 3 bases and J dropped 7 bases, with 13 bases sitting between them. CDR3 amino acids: CATSSRVGGNEQFF. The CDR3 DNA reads TGTGCCACCAGCAGTCGGGTAGGGGGTAATGAGCAGTTCTTC.

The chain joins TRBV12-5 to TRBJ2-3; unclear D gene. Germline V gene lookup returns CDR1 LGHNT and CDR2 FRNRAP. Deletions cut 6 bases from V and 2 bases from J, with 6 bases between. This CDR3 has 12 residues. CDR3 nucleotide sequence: TGTGCTAGTGGGGGGTACACAGATACGCAGTATTTT. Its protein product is CASGGYTDTQYF.